These 5 T cell receptor beta chains came from one sample sequenced in a study of vaccination and CD4 T cells after COVID-19. Their specific antigens are unknown. With the Oncomine TCR Beta short-read assay, DNA from cultured CD4+ T cells was sequenced. TCRdb independently ran MiXCR on the PCR reads; one entry per CDR3 protein. The data hold about 4,000 distinct CDR3 sequences, with roughly two thirds observed a single time. Sample treatment: approximately 11-day PBMC culture with coronavirus spike peptide pools or control peptides (ViraFEST assay). Collection of the unexposed donor's CD4+ T cells took place before the COVID-19 pandemic (2011-2018). Sequencing used CD4+ T cells from blood, cultured in vitro. All receptors come from a human donor in good health.

As DNA, the CDR3 is TGTGCCAGCAGCTTTAAGAGCGGACAGGGGGGGTGGACCCAGTACTTC. It codes for CASSFKSGQGGWTQYF. This rearrangement joins TRBV7-2 to TRBJ2-5, with 10 bases that match TRBD1. The CDR3 spans 16 residues. The V and J ends lost 3 bases and 7 bases, in that order; junction bases with no gene match: 11. Germline CDR1 is SGHTA and CDR2 is FQGNSA.

The V gene is TRBV6-1, the J gene TRBJ1-1, with D perhaps TRBD1 (6 bases). Germline values: CDR1 MNHNS, CDR2 SASEGT. The CDR3 runs to 13 residues. Trimming cost V 6 bases and J 1 base, with 9 bases left between them. The CDR3 sequence is CASSMTGNTEAFF. CDR3 nucleotides: TGTGCCAGCAGCATGACAGGGAACACTGAAGCTTTCTTT.

V usage is TRBV5-4 and J usage is TRBJ2-7; D perhaps matches TRBD2 (5 bases). V lost 0 bases and J 2 bases, leaving 6 bases between the germline ends. Per germline, CDR1 SGHNT and CDR2 YYREEE (reference sequence). This CDR3 has 13 residues. CDR3 residues: CASSLGRAYEQYF. The DNA for the CDR3 is TGTGCCAGCAGCTTGGGGCGGGCCTACGAGCAGTACTTC.

The rearrangement links TRBV20-1 to TRBJ2-6, with D perhaps TRBD2 (5 bases). The CDR3 loop spans 18 amino acids. CDR1 and CDR2 (germline): DFQATT, SNEGSKA (reference sequence). V lost 1 base and J 1 base, leaving 17 bases between the germline ends. CDR3 DNA sequence: TGCAGTGCTAGAGCCTGGAGGCAGAACCTTTCTGGGGCCAACGTCCTGACTTTC. Protein: CSARAWRQNLSGANVLTF.

The chain carries TRBV21-1 and TRBJ2-1; TRBD2 reflects the table's D call only, with no check against the DNA. TRBV21-1 is assigned pseudogene status. This CDR3 is built from 15 residues. The CDR3, as DNA: TGTGCCAGCAGCAAAGGCGGGAGGGCCTGCAATGAGCAGTTCTTC. Amino acids: CASSKGGRACNEQFF.